This T cell receptor (beta chain) appears in the sequencing data of a study of blood T cell repertoires in COVID-19. Overall study context: Spain, Italy and the United States supplied samples that represented acute and convalescent COVID-19. T cells, B-cell-depleted T cells, or PBMCs supplied cDNA or gDNA.

Seattle patient enrollment occurred during active infection, with longitudinal follow-up thereafter. The CDR3 totals 16 residues. In germline, CDR1 is MDHEN, CDR2 SYDVKM. V was cut by 3 bases and J by 5 bases, with 20 bases left in between. Original analysis: Nucleated cell counts were estimated from reference gene primer amplification. Clones were sequenced by immunoSEQ multiplex PCR, and TCRdb holds only the in-frame ones, with some missing. V and J calls and clone size are given by that table; D and trimming were obtained from the DNA. This table has about 200,000 clones, 70% to 90% appearing once. This clone was detected a few times.

Sequencing input: peripheral blood. The receptor was isolated from a person aged 70 to 85 with COVID-19, enrolled during active disease. This rearrangement joins TRBV28 to TRBJ2-7, with D possibly matching TRBD2 (7 bases). This chain's CDR3 is CASSFPGGGALDEQYF. Here the CDR3 DNA reads TGTGCCAGCAGTTTTCCGGGTGGGGGGGCGCTCGACGAGCAGTACTTC.